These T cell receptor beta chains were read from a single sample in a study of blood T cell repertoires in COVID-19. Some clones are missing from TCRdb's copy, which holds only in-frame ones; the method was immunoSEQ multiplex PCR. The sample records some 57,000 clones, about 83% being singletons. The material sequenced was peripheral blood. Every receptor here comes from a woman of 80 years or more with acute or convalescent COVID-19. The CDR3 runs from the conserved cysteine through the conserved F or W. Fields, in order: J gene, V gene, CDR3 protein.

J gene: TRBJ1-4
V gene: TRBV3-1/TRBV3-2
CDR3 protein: CASTQGSKLFF

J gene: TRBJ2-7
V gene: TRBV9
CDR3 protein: CASSVEAGYSYEQYF

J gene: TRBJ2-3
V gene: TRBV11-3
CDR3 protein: CASSSPPGGGSGDTQYF

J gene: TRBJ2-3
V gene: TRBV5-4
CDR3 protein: CASSLGGQGSTDTQYF

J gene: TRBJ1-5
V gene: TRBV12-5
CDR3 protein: CASGLAGTGLTPQHF

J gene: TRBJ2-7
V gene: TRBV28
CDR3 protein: CASRGSAGGNEQYF

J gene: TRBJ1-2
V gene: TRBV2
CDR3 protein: CATYRSAVKAGQANYGYTF

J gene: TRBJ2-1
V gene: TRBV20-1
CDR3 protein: CSASDQRQGGYNEQFF

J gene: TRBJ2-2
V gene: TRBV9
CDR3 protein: CASSVGRENTGELFF

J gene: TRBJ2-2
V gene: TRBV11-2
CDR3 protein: CASSSRGLADTGELFF

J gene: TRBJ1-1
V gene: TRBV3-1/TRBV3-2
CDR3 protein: CASSHPTGGIMNTEAFF

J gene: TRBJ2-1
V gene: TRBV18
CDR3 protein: CASSPIEVAYNEQFF

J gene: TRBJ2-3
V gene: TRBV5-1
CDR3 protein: CASSLIGQGGYTDTQYF